This TCR beta chain emerged from a study of blood T cells in healthy people across ages (dated by TCRdb to the mid-2010s). Describing the broader study: In model experiments, template switching captured roughly one uniquely barcoded TCR beta cDNA molecule for every two T cells. Donors of different ages were randomly distributed across sequencing lanes to avoid experimental bias. The study analyzed two additional independent replicas of 1 million unique cDNA reads from the same blood draw for two donors, one aged 18 to 29 and one aged 80 or older. The donors were divided into four age groups: young (average around 15 years), middle-aged (approximately 42), aged (roughly 60) and long-lived (roughly 82). Using deep sequencing normalized with unique cDNA molecular identifiers, the study measured how TCR beta repertoire diversity changes with age.

This clonotype was seen only a few times. No cognate antigen has been identified for it. A junction boundary mismatches the germline segment, possibly from a read error. Donors were a few dozen systemically healthy Caucasian individuals from Russia aged 6 to 90 years. Each donor gave 8 to 10 milliliters of peripheral blood, collected into EDTA-treated Vacutainer tubes. Ficoll-Paque density-gradient centrifugation was used to isolate PBMCs, with at least 6 million obtained per sample. Total RNA was extracted from PBMCs with Trizol reagent, with at least 6 micrograms obtained per sample. For every donor, flow cytometry on a PBMC aliquot measured the percentage of naive CD45RAhigh/CD27high T cells. The full study reports these points: Estimates of total diversity from one million sequenced T cells were regarded as lower bounds and underestimates. The long-lived group showed more naive CD4+ T cells, fewer expanded clones and increased TCR diversity than the aged group, suggesting age selection. Observed TCR beta diversity correlated strongly with the percentage of naive T cells measured by flow cytometry. Bulk unsorted PBMC profiling prevented conclusive comparison of naive and antigen-experienced compartments. Donor CMV infection status was unknown, potentially confounding age-related changes in expanded clonotypes. Observed TCR beta diversity per million T cells fell roughly linearly with age, and a significant reduction was already apparent by age roughly 41.

The library was made by 5' RACE. A second about 7 to 11 cycle PCR used a sample-barcoded 5' primer and a J-beta primer mix. Each TCR beta cDNA molecule received a unique molecular identifier from a template-switch 5' adaptor carrying 12 random nucleotides. At least 2.5 million CDR3-containing paired-end reads were obtained from each sample. All of the RNA was converted into first-strand cDNA using the Mint cDNA synthesis kit, with a TRBC-specific oligonucleotide serving as the primer. Following uracil-DNA glycosylase treatment, all cDNA underwent a first 18-cycle PCR with the universal primers M1SS and BC2_uni_R. In the original analysis: Each sample was normalized by randomly selecting 1 million high-quality reads, each carrying a distinct molecular identifier. Reads sharing molecular identifiers were discarded rather than binned into consensus sequences. MiTCR, run with a Q25 quality threshold and the strictest error-elimination algorithm, handled CDR3 identification, clonotype clustering and error correction. Lower-bound total TCR beta diversity was estimated with a nonparametric unseen species model using Euler transformation. TCRdb reprocessing: public reads trimmed at Q25 with fastp, clones called with MiXCR, in-frame beta chains kept. Identical CDR3 protein sequences are pooled into one entry, listed with their most common genes and DNA. The V and J calls reflect TCRdb's pipeline rather than the authors' work. This sample has some 1,800,000 distinct CDR3 sequences in its table, and about two fifths of those were observed once. 23% of the sample goes to the ten largest clones.

The CDR3 spans 17 residues, from the cysteine through the phenylalanine. The read is trimmed to its CDR3 DNA, 51 bases read in frame from base 1. The CDR1 and CDR2 encoded by the germline V gene are SGHRS and YFSETQ. This receptor chain uses TRBV5-1 and TRBJ2-7; 8 junctional bases match TRBD2. Sample: blood. This clonotype was sampled from a human donor in good health. The DNA sequence is TGCGCCAGCAGCTCGCCTACTAGCGGAGGGTTCTCCCACGAGCAGTACTTC. It encodes CASSSPTSGGFSHEQYF.